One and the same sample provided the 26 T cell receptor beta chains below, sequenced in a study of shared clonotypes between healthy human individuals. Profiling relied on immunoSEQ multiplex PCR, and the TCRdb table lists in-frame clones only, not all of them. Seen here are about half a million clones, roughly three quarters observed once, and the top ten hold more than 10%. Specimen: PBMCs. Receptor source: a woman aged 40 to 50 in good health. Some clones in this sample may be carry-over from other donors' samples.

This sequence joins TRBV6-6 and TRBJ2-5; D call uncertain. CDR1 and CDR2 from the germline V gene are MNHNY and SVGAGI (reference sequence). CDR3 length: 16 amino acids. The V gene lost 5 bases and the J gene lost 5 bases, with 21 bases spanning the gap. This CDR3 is CASSRTASVPKETQYF. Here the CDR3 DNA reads TGTGCCAGCAGTCGCACAGCCTCGGTCCCGAAGGAGACCCAGTACTTC.

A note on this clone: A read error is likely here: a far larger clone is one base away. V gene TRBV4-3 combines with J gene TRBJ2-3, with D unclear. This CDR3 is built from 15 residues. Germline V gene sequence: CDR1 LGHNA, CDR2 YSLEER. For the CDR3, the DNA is TGCGCCAGCGGCCAAGATAGGCTGGGTGCAGATACGCAGTATTTT. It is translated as CASGQDRLGADTQYF.

Written as DNA, the CDR3 is TGTGCCAGTAGCACTAGCGGGAGGGCTCCAGATACGCAGTATTTT. As protein: CASSTSGRAPDTQYF. The chain uses TRBV19 and TRBJ2-3; 13 bases are a match to TRBD2. Per the germline V gene, CDR1 is LNHDA and CDR2 is SQIVND (reference sequence). The CDR3 is 15 residues long. With 6 bases clipped from V and 4 bases from J, the junction kept 4 bases outside the gene matches. Using reference TRBV19 and TRBJ2-3 for the parts outside the CDR3, the full variable domain is DGGITQSPKYLFRKEGQNVTLSCEQNLNHDAMYWYRQDPGQGLRLIYYSQIVNDFQKGDIAEGYSVSREKKESFPLTVTSAQKNPTAFYLCASSTSGRAPDTQYFGPGTRLTVL.

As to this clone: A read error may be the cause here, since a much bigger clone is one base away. This CDR3 reads CASSLSSGYNGQFF. The DNA for the CDR3 is TGCGCCAGCAGCTTGTCTAGCGGCTACAATGGGCAGTTCTTC. V and J are TRBV5-1 and TRBJ2-1; the match to TRBD2 covers 7 bases. Germline V gives CDR1 SGHRS, CDR2 YFSETQ. The CDR3 sequence is 14 residues long.

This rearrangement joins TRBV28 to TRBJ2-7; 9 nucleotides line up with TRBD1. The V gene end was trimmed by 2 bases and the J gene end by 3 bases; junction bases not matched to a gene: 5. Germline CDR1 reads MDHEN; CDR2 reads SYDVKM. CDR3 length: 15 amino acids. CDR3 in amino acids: CASSLPGTGFYEQYF. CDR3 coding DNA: TGTGCCAGCAGTTTACCCGGGACAGGGTTCTACGAGCAGTACTTC.

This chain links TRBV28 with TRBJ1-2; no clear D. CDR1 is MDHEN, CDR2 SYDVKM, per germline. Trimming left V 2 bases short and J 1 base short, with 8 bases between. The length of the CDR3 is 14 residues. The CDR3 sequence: CASSLRQVNYGYTF. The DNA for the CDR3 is TGTGCCAGCAGTTTAAGGCAGGTTAACTATGGCTACACCTTC.

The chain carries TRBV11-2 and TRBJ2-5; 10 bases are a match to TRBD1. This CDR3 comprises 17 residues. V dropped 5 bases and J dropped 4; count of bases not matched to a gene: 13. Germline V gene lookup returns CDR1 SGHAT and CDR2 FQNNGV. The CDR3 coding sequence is TGTGCCAGCAGCCCCCCCCGGTCGGGACAGGGGTTAGAGACCCAGTACTTC. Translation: CASSPPRSGQGLETQYF.

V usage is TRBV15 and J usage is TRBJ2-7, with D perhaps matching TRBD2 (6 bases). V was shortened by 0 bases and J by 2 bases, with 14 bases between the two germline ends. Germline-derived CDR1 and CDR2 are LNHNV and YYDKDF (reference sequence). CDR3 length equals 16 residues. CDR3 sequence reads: CATSRDGGQQAYEQYF. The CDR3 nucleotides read TGTGCCACCAGCAGAGATGGAGGGCAGCAGGCCTACGAGCAGTACTTC.

The CDR3 DNA reads TGTGCCAGTAGTATAGTCGGGGACCGCTCCTACGAGCAGTACTTC. This encodes CASSIVGDRSYEQYF. This sequence joins TRBV19 and TRBJ2-7; either TRBD1 or TRBD2 may supply D (5 bases each). CDR1 LNHDA and CDR2 SQIVND come from the germline V gene (reference sequence). Trimming cost V 1 base and J 0 bases, with 10 bases left between them. The CDR3 loop spans 15 amino acids.

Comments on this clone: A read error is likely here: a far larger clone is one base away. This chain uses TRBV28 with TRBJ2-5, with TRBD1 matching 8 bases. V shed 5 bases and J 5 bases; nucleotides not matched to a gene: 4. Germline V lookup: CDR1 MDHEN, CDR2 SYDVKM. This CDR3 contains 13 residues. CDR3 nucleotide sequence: TGTGCCAGCAGTAGACAGGGGCCCGAGACCCAGTACTTC. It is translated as CASSRQGPETQYF.

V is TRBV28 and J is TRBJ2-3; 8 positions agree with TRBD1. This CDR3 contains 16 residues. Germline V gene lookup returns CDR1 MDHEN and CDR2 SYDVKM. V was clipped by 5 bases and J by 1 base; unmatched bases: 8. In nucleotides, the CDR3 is TGTGCCAGCAGTGCCCGGACAGGGAGAGGCACAGATACGCAGTATTTT. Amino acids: CASSARTGRGTDTQYF.

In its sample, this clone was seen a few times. For the CDR3, the DNA is TGCGCCAGCAGCTTGGGACAGGGAAACATTCAGTACTTC. Amino acid sequence: CASSLGQGNIQYF. The J gene is TRBJ2-4, the V gene TRBV5-1, with 7 bases identical to TRBD1. V lost 0 bases, J lost 6 bases, and 0 bases stayed unmatched. Germline V gene sequence: CDR1 SGHRS, CDR2 YFSETQ. The CDR3 consists of 13 residues.

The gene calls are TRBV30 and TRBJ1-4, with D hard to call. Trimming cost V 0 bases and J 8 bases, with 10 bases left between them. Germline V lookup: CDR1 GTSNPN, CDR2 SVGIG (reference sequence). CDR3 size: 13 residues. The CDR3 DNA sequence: TGTGCCTGGAGTGTTGGACCGGCCGAAAAACTGTTTTTT. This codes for CAWSVGPAEKLFF.

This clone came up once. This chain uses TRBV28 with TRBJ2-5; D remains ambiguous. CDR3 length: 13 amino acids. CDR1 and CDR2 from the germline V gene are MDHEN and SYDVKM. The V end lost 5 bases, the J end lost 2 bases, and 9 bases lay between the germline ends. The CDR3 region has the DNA TGTGCCAGCAGTCCCCGTTGGCAAGAGACCCAGTACTTC. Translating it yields CASSPRWQETQYF.

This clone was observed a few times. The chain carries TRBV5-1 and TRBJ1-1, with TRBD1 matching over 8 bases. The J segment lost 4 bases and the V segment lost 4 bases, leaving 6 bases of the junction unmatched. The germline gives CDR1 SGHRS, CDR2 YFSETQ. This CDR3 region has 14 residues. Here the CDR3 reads CASSEGQVGTEAFF. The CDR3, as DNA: TGCGCCAGCAGCGAGGGACAGGTGGGCACTGAAGCTTTCTTT.

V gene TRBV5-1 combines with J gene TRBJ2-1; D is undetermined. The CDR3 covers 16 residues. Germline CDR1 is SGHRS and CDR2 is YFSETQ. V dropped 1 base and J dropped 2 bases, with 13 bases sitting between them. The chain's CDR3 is CASSLFEIGTYNEQFF. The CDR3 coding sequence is TGCGCCAGCAGCTTGTTTGAGATTGGGACCTACAATGAGCAGTTCTTC.

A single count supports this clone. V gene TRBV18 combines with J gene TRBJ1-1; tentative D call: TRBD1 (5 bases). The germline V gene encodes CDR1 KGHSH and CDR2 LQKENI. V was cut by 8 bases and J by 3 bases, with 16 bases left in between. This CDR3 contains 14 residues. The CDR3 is CASQPGEIYTEAFF. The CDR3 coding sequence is TGTGCCAGCCAACCGGGGGAGATATACACTGAAGCTTTCTTT.

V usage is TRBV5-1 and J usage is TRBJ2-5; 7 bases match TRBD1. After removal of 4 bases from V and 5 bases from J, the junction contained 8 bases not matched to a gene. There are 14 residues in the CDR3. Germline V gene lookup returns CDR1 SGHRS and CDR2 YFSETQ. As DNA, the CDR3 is TGCGCCAGCAGCAACACAGGGGCCCGGGAGACCCAGTACTTC. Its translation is CASSNTGARETQYF.

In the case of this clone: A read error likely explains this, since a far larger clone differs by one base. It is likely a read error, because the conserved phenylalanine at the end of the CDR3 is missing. The CDR3 nucleotides are TGTGCCAGCAGCTCGATCGGGACAGGGAATCAGCCCCAGCATCTT. Translating it yields CASSSIGTGNQPQHL. The chain combines TRBV7-9 with TRBJ1-5; 9 bases agree with TRBD1. The CDR3 is 15 amino acids. V lost 4 bases to trimming and J lost 4 bases; unmatched junction nucleotides: 5. In germline, CDR1 is SEHNR, CDR2 FQNEAQ (reference sequence).

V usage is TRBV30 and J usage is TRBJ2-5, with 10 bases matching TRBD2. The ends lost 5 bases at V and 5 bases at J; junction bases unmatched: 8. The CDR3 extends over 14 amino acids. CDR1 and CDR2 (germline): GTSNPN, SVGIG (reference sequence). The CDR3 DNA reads TGTGCCTGGCAACTAGCGGGATATGTGGAGACCCAGTACTTC. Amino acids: CAWQLAGYVETQYF.

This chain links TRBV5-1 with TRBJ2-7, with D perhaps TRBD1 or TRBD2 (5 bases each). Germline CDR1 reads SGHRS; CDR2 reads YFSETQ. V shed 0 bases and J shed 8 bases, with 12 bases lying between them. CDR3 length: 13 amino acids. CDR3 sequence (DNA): TGCGCCAGCAGCTTGGACGCCGAGGGGAAGCAGTACTTC. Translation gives CASSLDAEGKQYF.

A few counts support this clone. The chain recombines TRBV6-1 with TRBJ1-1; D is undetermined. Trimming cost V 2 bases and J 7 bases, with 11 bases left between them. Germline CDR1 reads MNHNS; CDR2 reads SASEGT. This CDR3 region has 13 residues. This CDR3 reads CASSEPSFVEAFF. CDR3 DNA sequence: TGTGCCAGCAGTGAACCTTCGTTCGTTGAAGCTTTCTTT.

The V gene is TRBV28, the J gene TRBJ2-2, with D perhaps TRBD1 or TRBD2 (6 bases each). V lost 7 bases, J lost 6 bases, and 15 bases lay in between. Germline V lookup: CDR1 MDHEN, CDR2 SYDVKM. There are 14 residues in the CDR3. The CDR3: CASTGASFAGELFF. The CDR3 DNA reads TGTGCCAGCACGGGGGCTAGCTTTGCCGGGGAGCTGTTTTTT.

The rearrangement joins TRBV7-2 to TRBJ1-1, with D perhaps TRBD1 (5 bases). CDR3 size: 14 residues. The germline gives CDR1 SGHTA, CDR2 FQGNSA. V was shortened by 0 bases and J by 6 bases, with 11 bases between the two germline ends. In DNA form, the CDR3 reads TGTGCCAGCAGCTTAGCAGGGGAAGTCGCTGAAGCTTTCTTT. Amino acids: CASSLAGEVAEAFF.

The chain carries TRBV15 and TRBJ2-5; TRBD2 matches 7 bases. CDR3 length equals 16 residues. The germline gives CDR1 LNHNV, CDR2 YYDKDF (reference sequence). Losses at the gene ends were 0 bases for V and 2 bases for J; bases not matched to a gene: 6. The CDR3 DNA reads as TGTGCCACCAGCAGAGAACTCGGGGAGGGGCAAGAGACCCAGTACTTC. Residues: CATSRELGEGQETQYF.

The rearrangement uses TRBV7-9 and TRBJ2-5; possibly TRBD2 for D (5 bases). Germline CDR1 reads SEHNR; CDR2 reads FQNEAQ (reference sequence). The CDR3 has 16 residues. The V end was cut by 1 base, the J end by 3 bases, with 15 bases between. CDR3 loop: CASSLGPREGKETQYF. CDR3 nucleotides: TGTGCCAGCAGCTTAGGCCCCCGAGAGGGAAAAGAGACCCAGTACTTC.